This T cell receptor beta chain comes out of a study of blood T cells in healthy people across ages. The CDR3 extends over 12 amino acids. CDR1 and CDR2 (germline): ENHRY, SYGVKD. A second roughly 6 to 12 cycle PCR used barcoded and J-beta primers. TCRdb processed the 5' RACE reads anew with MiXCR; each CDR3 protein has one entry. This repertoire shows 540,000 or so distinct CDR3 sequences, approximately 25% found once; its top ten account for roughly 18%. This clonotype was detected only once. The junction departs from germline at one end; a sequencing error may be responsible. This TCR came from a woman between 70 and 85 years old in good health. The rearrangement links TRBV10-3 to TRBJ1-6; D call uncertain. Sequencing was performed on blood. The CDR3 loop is CAISDSNSPLHF. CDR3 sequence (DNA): TGTGCCATCAGTGATAGTAATTCGCCCCTCCACTTT.